Listed here are 28 T cell receptor beta chains from one sample, sequenced in a study of radiotherapy plus CTLA-4 blockade in lung cancer. Only in-frame clones appear in the TCRdb table, and some are missing; sequencing was by immunoSEQ multiplex PCR. The table records 43,000 or so clones, roughly 76% of them present only once. The source was peripheral blood, collected from a patient treated with radiotherapy plus ipilimumab. The receptors derive from a human donor with non-small cell lung cancer who had a complete response to radiotherapy plus ipilimumab.

The chain uses TRBV6-5 and TRBJ2-7; 10 bases match TRBD1. The CDR3 contains 13 residues. Germline V gives CDR1 MNHEY, CDR2 SVGAGI. The J segment lost 6 bases and the V segment lost 7 bases, leaving 6 bases of the junction unmatched. The CDR3, as DNA: TGTGCCAGCAAGGGGACAGGGGTCCTCGAGCAGTACTTC. Translated: CASKGTGVLEQYF.

This chain joins TRBV9 and TRBJ2-2, with 9 bases identical to TRBD1. Trimming at V came to 0 bases and at J to 6 bases, leaving 6 bases not matched to a gene. The CDR3 spans 16 residues. CDR1 is SGDLS, CDR2 YYNGEE, per germline. CDR3 sequence: CASSVVTGGASGELFF. The CDR3 DNA is TGTGCCAGCAGCGTAGTAACAGGGGGCGCGTCCGGGGAGCTGTTTTTT.

The DNA of the CDR3 is TGTGCCAGCAGCGTAGCCCAGGGATCTTATGGCTACACCTTC. It encodes CASSVAQGSYGYTF. This rearrangement joins TRBV9 to TRBJ1-2, with D possibly being TRBD1 (5 bases). The CDR3 has 14 residues. The ends were cut back, 0 bases at V and 5 bases at J, with 11 bases in the middle. The germline V gene encodes CDR1 SGDLS and CDR2 YYNGEE.

The chain employs TRBV9 and TRBJ2-1; 9 positions agree with TRBD2. The V segment lost 2 bases and the J segment 6 bases; nucleotides outside the gene matches: 6. The length of the CDR3 is 15 residues. CDR1 is SGDLS, CDR2 YYNGEE, per germline. CDR3 DNA: TGTGCCAGCAGCGTTAGCGGGAGCAAGATCAATGAGCAGTTCTTC. This gives the protein CASSVSGSKINEQFF.

The chain recombines TRBV10-3 with TRBJ1-5, with D perhaps TRBD1 (5 bases). This CDR3 is 15 amino acids long. Deletions cut 8 bases from V and 0 bases from J, with 14 bases between. Germline CDR1 ENHRY, CDR2 SYGVKD. The CDR3 region is CAIGGEGLSNQPQHF. CDR3 coding DNA: TGTGCCATCGGGGGGGAGGGACTTAGCAATCAGCCCCAGCATTTT.

The V gene is TRBV9, the J gene TRBJ2-7, with D unresolved. Between the trimmed V and J ends, which lost 0 bases and 2 bases, there was a span of 12 bases. Germline CDR1 is SGDLS and CDR2 is YYNGEE. The CDR3 extends over 15 amino acids. CDR3 sequence: CASSVGSRPAYEQYF. The DNA of the CDR3 is TGTGCCAGCAGCGTAGGTTCCCGCCCAGCCTACGAGCAGTACTTC.

The chain combines TRBV19 with TRBJ2-7; 9 bases match TRBD2. The trim removed 3 bases at V and 2 bases at J, leaving 5 bases unmatched. CDR1 LNHDA and CDR2 SQIVND come from the germline V gene (reference sequence). The CDR3 has 15 amino acids. The CDR3, as DNA: TGTGCCAGTAGTATCTTGGCGGGAGGGCCCTACGAGCAGTACTTC. It specifies CASSILAGGPYEQYF.

The V gene is TRBV27, the J gene TRBJ1-1, with a possible D match to TRBD1 (5 bases). The CDR3 is 18 residues long. With 4 bases removed from V and 1 base from J, the gap between germline ends came to 22 bases. The germline gives CDR1 MNHEY, CDR2 SMNVEV (reference sequence). CDR3 sequence: CASSYNPQGLAGNTEAFF. The DNA of the CDR3 is TGTGCCAGCAGTTATAACCCCCAGGGCCTGGCAGGGAACACTGAAGCTTTCTTT.

The chain couples TRBV27 to TRBJ1-6; weak D call: TRBD1 (6 bases). Trimming pared 1 base from V and 1 base from J, leaving 8 bases between. The germline V gene encodes CDR1 MNHEY and CDR2 SMNVEV (reference sequence). CDR3 length equals 16 residues. CDR3 DNA: TGTGCCAGCAGTTTATTGCAGGGGTCCTATAATTCACCCCTCCACTTT. Translation: CASSLLQGSYNSPLHF.

J is TRBJ2-1 and V is TRBV5-1, with 8 bases fitting TRBD2. This CDR3 spans 14 amino acids. Germline CDR1 is SGHRS and CDR2 is YFSETQ. The J segment lost 10 bases and the V segment lost 0 bases, leaving 6 bases of the junction unmatched. CDR3 bases: TGCGCCAGCAGCTTGGGGACTAGCCGCGAGGAGCAGTTCTTC. Translating it yields CASSLGTSREEQFF. The variable domain in full, with the rest retrieved from reference TRBV5-1 and TRBJ2-1, is KAGVTQTPRYLIKTRGQQVTLSCSPISGHRSVSWYQQTPGQGLQFLFEYFSETQRNKGNFPGRFSGRQFSNSRSEMNVSTLELGDSALYLCASSLGTSREEQFFGPGTRLTVL.

This chain uses TRBV6-6 with TRBJ2-7; TRBD1 might be the D (6 bases). The germline gives CDR1 MNHNY, CDR2 SVGAGI (reference sequence). V lost 6 bases and J lost 5, with 23 bases in between. The CDR3 has 16 residues. The CDR3 DNA is TGTGCCAGCAGGACAGGTAGCTGGCAGGGTACTCACGAGCAGTACTTC. Its translation: CASRTGSWQGTHEQYF.

The V call is TRBV2, the J call TRBJ2-1, with 10 bases that match TRBD1. The CDR3 extends over 15 amino acids. After removal of 4 bases from V and 6 bases from J, the junction contained 6 bases not matched to a gene. Per the germline V gene, CDR1 is SNHLY and CDR2 is FYNNEI. CDR3: CASSGGQGVVNEQFF. The CDR3 nucleotides are TGTGCCAGCAGTGGCGGACAGGGGGTAGTCAATGAGCAGTTCTTC. Together with reference TRBV2 and TRBJ2-1, the CDR3 gives the full variable domain: EPEVTQTPSHQVTQMGQEVILRCVPISNHLYFYWYRQILGQKVEFLVSFYNNEISEKSEIFDDQFSVERPDGSNFTLKIRSTKLEDSAMYFCASSGGQGVVNEQFFGPGTRLTVL.

This chain joins TRBV7-2 and TRBJ1-2; D is unclear. V lost 5 bases and J 7 bases, leaving 20 bases between the germline ends. Per germline, CDR1 SGHTA and CDR2 FQGNSA. CDR3 length: 15 residues. CDR3 sequence reads: CASSTQDRGVSGYTF. CDR3 nucleotides: TGTGCCAGCAGCACCCAGGACCGGGGAGTCTCTGGCTACACCTTC.

V is TRBV4-3 and J is TRBJ1-2; D remains unclear. This CDR3 is built from 15 residues. CDR1 and CDR2 (germline): LGHNA, YSLEER. Trimming removed 0 bases at V and 0 bases at J, with 8 bases between. This chain's CDR3 is CASSQERTSNYGYTF. Written as DNA, the CDR3 is TGCGCCAGCAGCCAAGAACGGACTTCTAACTATGGCTACACCTTC.

J is TRBJ2-7 and V is TRBV19, with D perhaps TRBD1 (6 bases). The germline gives CDR1 LNHDA, CDR2 SQIVND (reference sequence). Trimming removed 8 bases from V and 2 bases from J, with 19 bases in between. This CDR3 has 15 residues. The CDR3 DNA is TGTGCCAGTGCCTCTTTTTCAGGGGTCCCCTACGAGCAGTACTTC. Translating it yields CASASFSGVPYEQYF.

The chain couples TRBV9 to TRBJ1-1; tentative D call: TRBD1 (6 bases). Trimming cost V 2 bases and J 3 bases, with 8 bases left between them. Germline V gene data show CDR1 as SGDLS and CDR2 as YYNGEE. This CDR3 spans 13 amino acids. The CDR3, as DNA: TGTGCCAGCAGCGTGACAGGCTACACTGAAGCTTTCTTT. Its protein is CASSVTGYTEAFF.

In this sample, this clone turned up once. This sequence joins TRBV2 and TRBJ1-2; TRBD1 is a possible D gene (5 bases). The CDR3 covers 16 residues. Germline V lookup: CDR1 SNHLY, CDR2 FYNNEI. Trimming pared 6 bases from V and 2 bases from J, leaving 19 bases between. The CDR3 nucleotides read TGTGCCAGCAGCCTCAGGGTAATCATCCAAAACTATGGCTACACCTTC. It translates to CASSLRVIIQNYGYTF.

This chain joins TRBV4-1 and TRBJ1-1; 8 bases align to TRBD1. The junction had 11 bases not matched to a gene; V was cut back by 0 bases and J by 2 bases. CDR3 length equals 18 residues. Looked up from germline, CDR1 is MGHRA and CDR2 is YSYEKL. CDR3 sequence reads: CASSQDRRTGRFNTEAFF. In DNA form, the CDR3 reads TGCGCCAGCAGCCAAGATCGTAGGACAGGGCGATTTAACACTGAAGCTTTCTTT.

This clone was observed a handful of times. The chain is built from TRBV6-1 and TRBJ2-7; 8 nucleotides line up with TRBD1. The V gene end was trimmed by 1 base and the J gene end by 3 bases; junction bases not matched to a gene: 11. CDR1 and CDR2 (germline): MNHNS, SASEGT. This CDR3 is 17 amino acids long. CDR3 sequence: CASSEVRWGTGDYEQYF. As DNA, the CDR3 is TGTGCCAGCAGTGAAGTTCGATGGGGGACAGGAGACTACGAGCAGTACTTC.

This chain connects TRBV6-1 to TRBJ2-7; TRBD1 matches at 9 bases. V was pared by 2 bases and J by 5 bases, with 10 bases of the junction left unmatched. Germline CDR1 and CDR2: MNHNS and SASEGT. This CDR3 is built from 16 residues. CDR3 amino acids: CASSEQPGQGHDEQYF. The CDR3 bases are TGTGCCAGCAGTGAACAACCGGGACAGGGACACGACGAGCAGTACTTC.

CDR3 region: CASSEGGGYGYTF. In nucleotides, the CDR3 is TGTGCCAGCAGTGAAGGGGGCGGCTATGGCTACACCTTC. V is TRBV6-1 and J is TRBJ1-2, with a weak D call TRBD1 (5 bases). V dropped 1 base and J dropped 4 bases, with 7 bases sitting between them. Germline CDR1 and CDR2: MNHNS and SASEGT. The CDR3 sequence is 13 residues long.

The J gene is TRBJ1-1, the V gene TRBV30, with D uncertain. Germline V lookup: CDR1 GTSNPN, CDR2 SVGIG (reference sequence). The CDR3 length is 11 residues. V was cut by 0 bases and J by 7 bases, with 6 bases left in between. The CDR3 DNA reads TGTGCCTGGAGTGTTCGTCTTGAAGCTTTCTTT. Amino acids: CAWSVRLEAFF.

The chain uses TRBV5-1 and TRBJ1-1; a possible D gene is TRBD1 (5 bases). Between the trimmed V and J ends, which lost 0 bases and 4 bases, there was a span of 7 bases. Germline V gene data show CDR1 as SGHRS and CDR2 as YFSETQ. The CDR3 is 13 residues long. DNA for the CDR3: TGCGCCAGCAGCTTGGCAGGGCTCACTGAAGCTTTCTTT. Translated, it gives CASSLAGLTEAFF.

In this sample, this clone turned up once. The genes are TRBV7-9 and TRBJ2-5, with 7 bases identical to TRBD1. J lost 4 bases, V lost 5 bases, and 10 bases had no gene match. The germline CDR1 and CDR2 sequences are SEHNR and FQNEAQ (reference sequence). This CDR3 is 15 amino acids long. The DNA of the CDR3 is TGTGCCAGCAGCCCAGACGGGACAGTTCGAGAGACCCAGTACTTC. Its protein is CASSPDGTVRETQYF. Combining the CDR3 with reference TRBV7-9 and TRBJ2-5 gives the whole variable domain DTGVSQNPRHKITKRGQNVTFRCDPISEHNRLYWYRQTLGQGPEFLTYFQNEAQLEKSRLLSDRFSAERPKGSFSTLEIQRTEQGDSAMYLCASSPDGTVRETQYFGPGTRLLVL.

The chain carries TRBV5-6 and TRBJ1-2; 8 nucleotides agree with TRBD1. Looked up from germline, CDR1 is SGHDT and CDR2 is YYEEEE. CDR3 length: 15 amino acids. V shed 4 bases, J shed 1 base, and the junction held 6 bases outside the gene matches. The CDR3 DNA follows: TGTGCCAGCAGCCGGACAGGGTGGCGTAACTATGGCTACACCTTC. Translating it yields CASSRTGWRNYGYTF.

The chain carries TRBV18 and TRBJ1-4, with 10 bases matching TRBD1. CDR1 KGHSH and CDR2 LQKENI come from the germline V gene. With 3 bases clipped from V and 7 bases from J, the junction kept 5 bases outside the gene matches. There are 15 residues in the CDR3. The DNA for the CDR3 is TGTGCCAGCTCACCTCAAGGACAGGGGGTTGAAAAACTGTTTTTT. It specifies CASSPQGQGVEKLFF.

This chain connects TRBV18 to TRBJ1-3, with D perhaps matching TRBD1 (6 bases). V lost 3 bases and J 0 bases, leaving 15 bases between the germline ends. Germline loops: CDR1 KGHSH, CDR2 LQKENI. This CDR3 has 17 amino acids. CDR3 nucleotides: TGTGCCAGCTCACCCGGAGGACAGCTTGTCTCTGGAAACACCATATATTTT. Residues: CASSPGGQLVSGNTIYF.

The chain links TRBV6-6 to TRBJ2-7, with D perhaps matching TRBD1 (5 bases). Germline V CDR1 and CDR2: MNHNY, SVGAGI (reference sequence). This CDR3 spans 15 amino acids. Deletions cut 3 bases from V and 3 bases from J, with 15 bases between. The CDR3 reads CASSYSERGHYEQYF. DNA for the CDR3: TGTGCCAGCAGTTATTCGGAAAGGGGCCACTACGAGCAGTACTTC.